The following is a TCR beta chain sequence with its context. This was a survey-level run. Authors' methods: The detection floor for productive clonotype frequency was 2.59 x 10-5. The method was immunoSEQ multiplex PCR; TCRdb's version includes in-frame clones alone and lacks a portion of them. The DNA was the basis for D and trimming; V, J and clone size are from that table. This sample yields about 40,000 clones, of which approximately 84% are seen a single time; less than 0.45% belongs to the top ten. Buffy coats from healthy blood donors served as controls. The CDR3 runs 15 residues. CDR1 and CDR2 (germline): MNHEY, SVGAGI. V lost 6 bases and J 3 bases, leaving 18 bases between the germline ends. The sample is drawn from a study of STAT5B mutations in CD4+ large granular lymphocyte leukemia.

Sequencing used CD4+ T cells from blood buffy coats. The TCR was taken from a human donor in good health. The V and J genes are TRBV6-5 and TRBJ2-7, with D possibly being TRBD1 (5 bases). This CDR3 is CASRHLKTGYYEQYF. CDR3 nucleotides: TGTGCCAGCAGACATCTTAAAACAGGATACTACGAGCAGTACTTC.